This T cell receptor (beta chain) was identified during a study of control samples from healthy donors and cancer patients. This table comes from immunoSEQ multiplex PCR, and its TCRdb copy is limited to in-frame clones, with some not included. Seen here are fewer than 85,000 clones, about 88% observed once, and the top ten hold 6.5% to 7.5%. The ends were cut back, 2 bases at V and 0 bases at J, with 10 bases in the middle. CDR3 length: 15 residues. Germline values: CDR1 MNHNS, CDR2 SASEGT. The source material was blood. The gene calls are TRBV6-1 and TRBJ1-2; the D is unclear. This TCR was recovered from a man aged 50-59 years in good health. CDR3 loop: CASSETGRANYGYTF. The CDR3 DNA is TGTGCCAGCAGTGAAACGGGTAGGGCTAACTATGGCTACACCTTC.